The entry below gives a single T cell receptor beta chain sequence along with its context. Germline values: CDR1 SGDLS, CDR2 YYNGEE. The V gene lost 7 bases and the J gene lost 1 base, with 11 bases spanning the gap. The CDR3 runs 13 residues. This entry belongs to a study of blood T cell repertoires in COVID-19. Study-wide context: Acute and convalescent COVID-19 samples came from the United States, Italy and Spain.

Assay used: immunoSEQ multiplex PCR; TCRdb lists only in-frame clones, some missing. The data show about 52,000 clones, with 80% to 90% seen just once and around 15% held by the top ten. This chain joins TRBV9 and TRBJ2-5; no clear D gene. The sequenced sample was peripheral blood. The TCR originated in a man in his sixties or seventies with acute or convalescent COVID-19. CDR3 amino acids: CASRSLSQETQYF. The CDR3 DNA reads as TGTGCCAGCCGTTCGTTGAGCCAAGAGACCCAGTACTTC.